This entry describes one T cell receptor beta chain. In the original processing: Estimation of nucleated cell counts was performed using reference gene primer amplification. TCRdb's copy holds only in-frame clones and misses some; the assay was immunoSEQ multiplex PCR. D and trimming come from the DNA, and the V and J calls and clone size come from that table. The repertoire holds about 40,000 clones, with about 86% as singletons. This record belongs to a study of blood T cell repertoires in COVID-19. Study context: Acute-phase and convalescent COVID-19 samples originated in the United States, Italy and Spain. T cells, B-cell-depleted T cells, or PBMCs supplied cDNA or gDNA.

Losses at the gene ends were 1 base for V and 0 bases for J; bases not matched to a gene: 2. This CDR3 spans 15 amino acids. Germline CDR1 is SGHVS and CDR2 is FQNEAQ. This receptor was taken from a human donor with acute or convalescent COVID-19. The donor label of this sample is uncertain. The chain recombines TRBV7-8 with TRBJ2-7, with 8 bases identical to TRBD1. Material: peripheral blood. The DNA of the CDR3 is TGTGCCAGCAGCTTAGGACAGGGGAACTCCTACGAGCAGTACTTC. It specifies CASSLGQGNSYEQYF. The complete variable domain, with remaining parts taken from reference TRBV7-8 and TRBJ2-7, reads GAGVSQSPRYKVAKRGQDVALRCDPISGHVSLFWYQQALGQGPEFLTYFQNEAQLDKSGLPSDRFFAERPEGSVSTLKIQRTQQEDSAVYLCASSLGQGNSYEQYFGPGTRLTVT.